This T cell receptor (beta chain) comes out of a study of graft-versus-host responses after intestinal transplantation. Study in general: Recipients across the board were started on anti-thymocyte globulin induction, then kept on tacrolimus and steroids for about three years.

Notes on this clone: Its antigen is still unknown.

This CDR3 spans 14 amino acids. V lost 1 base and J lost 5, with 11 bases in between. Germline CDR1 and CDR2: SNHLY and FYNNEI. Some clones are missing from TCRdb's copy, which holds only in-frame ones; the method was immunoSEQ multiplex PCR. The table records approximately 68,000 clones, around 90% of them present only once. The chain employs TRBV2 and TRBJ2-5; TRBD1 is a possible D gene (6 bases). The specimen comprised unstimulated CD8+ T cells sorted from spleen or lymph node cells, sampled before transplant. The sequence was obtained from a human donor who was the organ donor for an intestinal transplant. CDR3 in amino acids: CASSEEGDGETQYF. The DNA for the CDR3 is TGTGCCAGCAGTGAAGAGGGGGACGGGGAGACCCAGTACTTC.